The 18 T cell receptor beta chains below were found in one sample sequenced in a study of control samples from healthy donors and cancer patients. Produced via immunoSEQ multiplex PCR; TCRdb's table is partial and in-frame only. The top ten hold roughly 12% of the sample, which has roughly 120,000 clones, 87% seen once. Input material: blood. These TCRs come from a man aged 25-45 years in good health.

V is TRBV2 and J is TRBJ1-1; 7 nucleotides match TRBD1. The ends lost 7 bases at V and 3 bases at J; junction bases unmatched: 11. Germline V gene sequence: CDR1 SNHLY, CDR2 FYNNEI. This CDR3 region has 15 residues. The CDR3 protein is CASNKGAALDTEAFF. DNA for the CDR3: TGTGCCAGCAACAAGGGGGCGGCGTTGGACACTGAAGCTTTCTTT.

This sequence joins TRBV5-5 and TRBJ1-4; TRBD1 might be the D (6 bases). From germline, CDR1 is SGHKS and CDR2 YYEKEE (reference sequence). V lost 3 bases and J lost 5, with 14 bases in between. This CDR3 has 15 residues. CDR3 region: CASSSLDSKNEKLFF. CDR3 DNA: TGTGCCAGCAGCTCGCTGGACAGTAAGAATGAAAAACTGTTTTTT.

This chain joins TRBV18 and TRBJ2-3; D is perhaps TRBD1 (5 bases). There are 11 residues in the CDR3. V was clipped by 3 bases and J by 14 bases, with 12 bases between them. The V gene's germline CDR1 is KGHSH and CDR2 LQKENI. The CDR3 protein is CASSPLGEAYF. CDR3 coding DNA: TGTGCCAGCTCACCGTTAGGGGAAGCGTATTTT.

This clone occurred a few times. The chain has TRBV2 and TRBJ2-6, with TRBD2 matching 8 bases. With 7 bases clipped from V and 3 bases from J, the junction kept 5 bases outside the gene matches. Germline V CDR1 and CDR2: SNHLY, FYNNEI. The CDR3 is made up of 15 amino acids. For the CDR3, the DNA is TGTGCCAGCACCCTCGCGGGAGGTGGGGCCAACGTCCTGACTTTC. Amino acid sequence: CASTLAGGGANVLTF.

This chain connects TRBV24-1 to TRBJ1-2, with D perhaps TRBD1 (5 bases). Trimming took 3 bases from V and 3 from J, leaving 19 bases between them. The CDR3 sequence is 17 residues long. Germline CDR1 and CDR2: KGHDR and SFDVKD. The CDR3 reads CATSDTPGKGPYYGYTF. CDR3 coding DNA: TGTGCCACCAGTGATACCCCGGGGAAGGGGCCATACTATGGCTACACCTTC.

The CDR3 nucleotides are TGTGCCAGCCTGGGCGGGGGGGCGCATACGCAGTATTTT. It specifies CASLGGGAHTQYF. The chain is built from TRBV6-5 and TRBJ2-3, with TRBD2 identical over 9 bases. J was trimmed by 7 bases and V by 8 bases; bases with no gene match: 7. Germline lookup yields CDR1 MNHEY and CDR2 SVGAGI. The CDR3 has 13 residues.

The CDR3 bases are TGTGCCAGCTCACCACCAGGGACAGGGAGCGGCGAAAAACTGTTTTTT. This translates into CASSPPGTGSGEKLFF. V and J are TRBV18 and TRBJ1-4; TRBD1 agrees at 9 bases. CDR1 and CDR2 (germline): KGHSH, LQKENI. The CDR3 is made up of 16 amino acids. Trimming took 0 bases from V and 8 from J; bases not matched to a gene: 7.

The V gene is TRBV7-2, the J gene TRBJ2-3, with 13 nucleotides matching TRBD2. The germline V gene encodes CDR1 SGHTA and CDR2 FQGNSA. The CDR3 has 16 amino acids. J lost 6 bases, V lost 5 bases, and 8 bases had no gene match. CDR3 DNA: TGTGCCAGCAGCCGCCGACTAGCGGGGGGCCGGGATACGCAGTATTTT. It yields the protein CASSRRLAGGRDTQYF. Full variable domain (outside the CDR3, taken from reference TRBV7-2 and TRBJ2-3): GAGVSQSPSNKVTEKGKDVELRCDPISGHTALYWYRQSLGQGLEFLIYFQGNSAPDKSGLPSDRFSAERTGGSVSTLTIQRTQQEDSAVYLCASSRRLAGGRDTQYFGPGTRLTVL.

The chain has TRBV30 and TRBJ2-5; 13 nucleotides match TRBD2. Germline CDR1 is GTSNPN and CDR2 is SVGIG (reference sequence). The CDR3 loop spans 14 amino acids. Trimming cost V 8 bases and J 0 bases; bases outside gene matches: 3. CDR3 loop: CARGLAGNQETQYF. CDR3 in DNA: TGTGCCCGGGGACTAGCGGGGAACCAAGAGACCCAGTACTTC.

V and J are TRBV10-3 and TRBJ1-6, with D uncertain. Germline assignment: CDR1 ENHRY and CDR2 SYGVKD. The germline V and J ends were trimmed by 2 bases and 5 bases, with 7 bases remaining between them. This CDR3 region has 14 residues. The CDR3 loop is CAISEGQNNSPLHF. In nucleotides, the CDR3 is TGTGCCATCAGTGAGGGGCAGAATAATTCACCCCTCCACTTT.

The chain joins TRBV5-1 to TRBJ2-5; TRBD1 might be the D (5 bases). The germline CDR1 and CDR2 sequences are SGHRS and YFSETQ. The germline V and J ends were trimmed by 4 bases and 4 bases, with 14 bases remaining between them. This CDR3 comprises 14 residues. The CDR3 loop is CASSRVPGSETQYF. CDR3 nucleotides: TGCGCCAGCAGCCGGGTCCCAGGGTCAGAGACCCAGTACTTC. Full variable domain (missing parts from reference TRBV5-1 and TRBJ2-5): KAGVTQTPRYLIKTRGQQVTLSCSPISGHRSVSWYQQTPGQGLQFLFEYFSETQRNKGNFPGRFSGRQFSNSRSEMNVSTLELGDSALYLCASSRVPGSETQYFGPGTRLLVL.

The CDR3 protein is CASSREQGYNSPLHF. The CDR3 DNA reads TGTGCCAGCAGCCGTGAACAGGGTTATAATTCACCCCTCCACTTT. The V gene is TRBV3-1 (or the pseudogene TRBV3-2), the J gene TRBJ1-6, with a tentative D call TRBD1 (6 bases). The CDR3 has 15 amino acids. Trimming shortened V by 4 bases and J by 4 bases, and 11 bases separated the two germline ends. The germline V gene encodes CDR1 LGHDT and CDR2 YNNKEL (reference sequence).

The chain links TRBV6-4 to TRBJ2-2; 7 positions match TRBD1. The CDR3 contains 16 residues. The germline CDR1 and CDR2 sequences are MRHNA and SNTAGT. V shed 2 bases and J 0 bases; nucleotides not matched to a gene: 3. CDR3 loop: CASSDQQGPNTGELFF. For the CDR3, the DNA is TGTGCCAGCAGTGACCAACAGGGGCCGAACACCGGGGAGCTGTTTTTT.

Only one count was recorded for this clone. This sequence joins TRBV5-5 and TRBJ1-1, with a tentative D call TRBD1 (6 bases). Germline CDR1 is SGHKS and CDR2 is YYEKEE (reference sequence). The CDR3 loop spans 13 amino acids. V shed 4 bases and J shed 10 bases, with 17 bases lying between them. DNA for the CDR3: TGTGCCAGCAGCCCCGGGACAAGGGTCGGAGCTTTCTTT. It encodes CASSPGTRVGAFF.

This clone was counted once. The junction departs from germline at one end; a sequencing error may be responsible. The chain employs TRBV29-1 and TRBJ1-1; no firm D call. CDR3 length: 13 amino acids. Germline lookup yields CDR1 SQVTM and CDR2 ANQGSEA. The CDR3 reads CNVARRLNTEAFF. The CDR3 DNA follows: TGCAACGTTGCCAGGCGATTGAACACTGAAGCTTTCTTT.

The chain combines TRBV5-6 with TRBJ1-6; possibly TRBD1 for D (6 bases). The CDR3 extends over 14 amino acids. V gave up 1 base and J gave up 9 bases, with 11 bases separating them. Germline values: CDR1 SGHDT, CDR2 YYEEEE. CDR3 in amino acids: CASSLWQGTSPLHF. The CDR3 DNA reads as TGTGCCAGCAGCTTGTGGCAGGGGACTTCACCCCTCCACTTT.

The V and J genes are TRBV3-1 (or the pseudogene TRBV3-2) and TRBJ2-7; the D is unclear. CDR1 and CDR2 from the germline V gene are LGHDT and YNNKEL (reference sequence). This CDR3 comprises 14 residues. Trimming pared 0 bases from V and 6 bases from J, leaving 12 bases between. The CDR3 region is CASSQDREALEQYV. The CDR3, as DNA: TGTGCCAGCAGCCAAGATCGAGAGGCACTCGAGCAGTACGTC.

The chain employs TRBV7-2 and TRBJ2-1; 7 bases map to TRBD2. The V and J ends lost 5 bases and 1 base, in that order; junction bases with no gene match: 2. Germline V gene data show CDR1 as SGHTA and CDR2 as FQGNSA. There are 14 residues in the CDR3. CDR3: CASSGRGSYNEQFF. In DNA, the CDR3 is TGTGCCAGCAGCGGGCGGGGGTCCTACAATGAGCAGTTCTTC.